The 8 T cell receptor beta chains reported below all come from one sample, sequenced in a study of cytomegalovirus exposure and HLA in healthy donors (dated by TCRdb to the late 2010s). The library was obtained by the immunoSEQ multiplex PCR assay. The multiplex PCR relied on a mix of 60 forward primers for TCR Vbeta segments and 13 reverse primers for TCR Jbeta segments. TCRdb provides this immuneACCESS table in a form limited to in-frame rearrangements. Some clones are lacking; in checked studies, under half of them reflect an unresolved V gene, and why the rest are absent is not known. Counted in this sample were fewer than 250,000 clones; 65% to 75% of them appeared once. Approximately 4.8% of the sample goes to the ten largest clones. Sequenced sample: PBMCs. These receptor sequences come from a man younger than 45 in good health and CMV-seropositive.

The J gene is TRBJ1-1, the V gene TRBV7-3, with 8 nucleotides matching TRBD1. Looked up from germline, CDR1 is SGHTA and CDR2 is FQGTGA. This CDR3 contains 14 residues. After removal of 5 bases from V and 1 base from J, the junction contained 3 bases not matched to a gene. Written as DNA, the CDR3 is TGTGCCAGCAGCCCTGGACAGGGGAACACTGAAGCTTTCTTT. It is translated as CASSPGQGNTEAFF.

The V call is TRBV5-1, the J call TRBJ2-2; D might be TRBD2 (5 bases). The CDR3 has 16 amino acids. The V end was cut by 0 bases, the J end by 4 bases, with 13 bases between. Germline CDR1 reads SGHRS; CDR2 reads YFSETQ. The CDR3 DNA reads TGCGCCAGCAGCTTGGCTTGGGAGCCGGGCACCGGGGAGCTGTTTTTT. Encoded protein: CASSLAWEPGTGELFF.

The chain employs TRBV30 and TRBJ2-7; the match to TRBD2 covers 10 bases. In germline, CDR1 is GTSNPN, CDR2 SVGIG (reference sequence). V shed 4 bases, J shed 2 bases, and the junction held 8 bases outside the gene matches. The CDR3 runs to 15 residues. The CDR3 DNA is TGTGCCTGGACCTTCCTAGCGGGGGAGACCTACGAGCAGTACTTC. This sequence encodes CAWTFLAGETYEQYF.

The rearrangement uses TRBV2 and TRBJ2-3; TRBD2 matches at 8 bases. The CDR3 is made up of 13 amino acids. CDR1 SNHLY and CDR2 FYNNEI come from the germline V gene. Trimming took 6 bases from V and 6 from J; bases not matched to a gene: 5. The CDR3 nucleotides read TGTGCCAGCAGGGCGGGAGGAGTGGATACGCAGTATTTT. Encoded protein: CASRAGGVDTQYF.

This clone was found a few times. V usage is TRBV5-1 and J usage is TRBJ2-6; a weak D match, TRBD1 (6 bases). CDR1 is SGHRS and CDR2 is YFSETQ in the germline V gene. Trimming took off 6 bases at V and 0 bases at J, with 16 bases between the two ends. This CDR3 comprises 17 residues. The CDR3 bases are TGCGCCAGCAACTATCCGACAGGTAGCTCTGGGGCCAACGTCCTGACTTTC. This encodes CASNYPTGSSGANVLTF.

This clone was seen only a few times. This chain links TRBV18 with TRBJ2-4; D remains ambiguous. The germline V and J ends were trimmed by 0 bases and 4 bases, with 7 bases remaining between them. The germline V gene has CDR1 KGHSH and CDR2 LQKENI. The CDR3 loop spans 14 amino acids. Here the CDR3 reads CASSPPQRKNIQYF. CDR3 DNA sequence: TGTGCCAGCTCACCACCCCAGCGAAAAAACATTCAGTACTTC.

This sequence joins TRBV5-1 and TRBJ1-1; 7 nucleotides match TRBD1. The trim removed 4 bases at V and 3 bases at J, leaving 9 bases unmatched. CDR3 size: 15 residues. The germline CDR1 and CDR2 sequences are SGHRS and YFSETQ. Here the CDR3 reads CASSLTGESYTEAFF. The CDR3 DNA sequence: TGCGCCAGCAGCCTCACAGGGGAGAGCTACACTGAAGCTTTCTTT.

This clone appeared a few times. The chain links TRBV29-1 to TRBJ1-2; TRBD1 matches 8 bases. From germline, CDR1 is SQVTM and CDR2 ANQGSEA. The CDR3 covers 11 residues. The trim removed 5 bases at V and 4 bases at J, leaving 0 bases unmatched. The CDR3 sequence is CSVTGGYGYTF. The CDR3 DNA follows: TGCAGCGTTACAGGGGGCTATGGCTACACCTTC.